This is a list of T cell receptor beta chains from one sample in a study of blood T cell repertoires in COVID-19. Generated by immunoSEQ multiplex PCR, the TCRdb table keeps only in-frame clones and is missing some. The sample records 410,000 or so clones, around 89% being singletons. The sequencing sample was made of peripheral blood. The origin of the receptors is a woman between 40 and 50 years old with COVID-19, enrolled during active disease. CDR3s include the opening cysteine and the closing phenylalanine or tryptophan. A D gene is named only where the DNA matches it firmly. Clone size is given for some rows only: seen once, a few or many times, or a class if the clone is expanded.

clone_size j_call v_call d_call cdr3_nt cdr3_aa
NA TRBJ1-6 TRBV18 NA TGTGCCAGCAGGCGGGGAGTGGATTCACCCCTCCACTTT CASRRGVDSPLHF
NA TRBJ1-5 TRBV30 NA TGTGCCTGGAGCACAGGCGATTATAGCAATCAGCCCCAGCATTTT CAWSTGDYSNQPQHF
NA TRBJ2-3 TRBV19 TRBD2 TGTGCCAGTAGTGAAAGCGGGAGTATAAATACGCAGTATTTT CASSESGSINTQYF
NA TRBJ1-6 TRBV7-3 TRBD1 TGTGCCAGCAGTACAGGGGGGACACACTCACCCCTCCACTTT CASSTGGTHSPLHF
NA TRBJ1-5 TRBV2 TRBD1 TGTGCCAGCCGAGGGGGCGCAGGACAGCCCCAGCATTTT CASRGGAGQPQHF
once TRBJ2-1 TRBV2 TRBD2 TGTGCCAGCAGTGAGTCTAGCGGGGTCTACAATGAGCAGTTCTTC CASSESSGVYNEQFF
NA TRBJ2-7 TRBV30 NA TGTGCCTGGAGTGGACAGCCTGTCAGGGACGAGCAGTACTTC CAWSGQPVRDEQYF
NA TRBJ1-4 TRBV19 TRBD1 TGTGCCAGTAGTCTAATACAGGGGGCGGCTAATGAAAAACTGTTTTTT CASSLIQGAANEKLFF
NA TRBJ1-2 TRBV6-5 TRBD1 TGTGCCAGCAGAAAAATAACAGGGGCGCAAGGCTACACCTTC CASRKITGAQGYTF
NA TRBJ1-4 TRBV21-1 NA TGTGCCAGCCCCTATGGAAAACTGTTTTTT CASPYGKLFF
NA TRBJ1-3 TRBV28 TRBD1 TGTGCCAGCAGCCGAGGCAACCTACCAGGGGGCCGTGGAAACACCATATATTTT CASSRGNLPGGRGNTIYF
NA TRBJ2-3 TRBV3-1/TRBV3-2 TRBD2 TGTGCCAGCAGCCAAGAGCGGGGGGCCCGCATGGATACGCAGTATTTT CASSQERGARMDTQYF
NA TRBJ1-5 TRBV27 TRBD1 TGTGCCAGCAGTCTAGGGACAGGGGATCAGCCCCAGCATTTT CASSLGTGDQPQHF
NA TRBJ1-1 TRBV7-2 NA TGTGCCAGCAGCTTAGTATCTGGGGGCTACACTGAAGCTTTCTTT CASSLVSGGYTEAFF
NA TRBJ1-5 TRBV6-5 NA TGTGCCAGCAGTTACTCGGCCAGGGGAAGAAATCAGCCCCAGCATTTT CASSYSARGRNQPQHF
NA TRBJ1-2 TRBV4-3 TRBD1 TGCGCCAGCAGCCAAGGGGGACAGGGTAACTATGGCTACACCTTC CASSQGGQGNYGYTF
NA TRBJ2-1 TRBV6-2/TRBV6-3 NA TGTGCCAGCAGCCTACGCGGGATAAGCTACAATGAGCAGTTCTTC CASSLRGISYNEQFF
NA TRBJ1-5 TRBV28 TRBD1 TGTGCCAGCAGTCCGGACAGGGGCGGGGATCAGCCCCAGCATTTT CASSPDRGGDQPQHF
NA TRBJ1-4 TRBV18 NA TGTGCCAGCTCCATGGACAGCCCTCTGTTTTTT CASSMDSPLFF
NA TRBJ1-2 TRBV7-2 TRBD1 TGTGCCAGCAGCTCGCAGCCTGGGACAGGGAGTTTTGGCTACACCTTC CASSSQPGTGSFGYTF
NA TRBJ2-5 TRBV28 NA TGTGCCAGCACCCTTGGGGGGATTCCCGAGACCCAGTACTTC CASTLGGIPETQYF
NA TRBJ2-3 TRBV2 NA TGTGCCAGCAGCCTCCTCGAGGGGGTCACAGATACGCAGTATTTT CASSLLEGVTDTQYF
few TRBJ1-2 TRBV12-3/TRBV12-4 NA TGTGCCAGCAGTACGGGGGATAACTATGGCTACACCTTC CASSTGDNYGYTF
NA TRBJ2-2 TRBV12-5 NA TGTGCTAGTGGTATGGGGCGGCCAACCACCCTACCCAACACCGGGGAGCTGTTTTTT CASGMGRPTTLPNTGELFF
NA TRBJ1-1 TRBV19 NA TGTGCCACCGCCCGTGAAGGACGGGGAACTGAAGCTTTCTTT CATAREGRGTEAFF
NA TRBJ2-1 TRBV11-2 NA TGTGCCAGCAGCTTAGCTCTCCGGGGGTTGGATGAGCAGTTCTTC CASSLALRGLDEQFF
NA TRBJ1-1 TRBV19 NA TGTGCCAGTAGCCACCGGGGGGTTGACACTGAAGCTTTCTTT CASSHRGVDTEAFF
NA TRBJ2-5 TRBV27 TRBD2 TGTGCCAGCAGTCAAGCGGGGGGTAAAGAGACCCAGTACTTC CASSQAGGKETQYF
NA TRBJ1-5 TRBV6-1 NA TGTGCCAGCAGTGAGGGGGGAAACGACCAGCCCCAGCATTTT CASSEGGNDQPQHF
NA TRBJ1-6 TRBV4-3 TRBD1 TGCGCCAGCAGCCAAGATAGGACAGGTTCACCCCTCCACTTT CASSQDRTGSPLHF
NA TRBJ2-7 TRBV2 NA TGTGCCAGCAGTGTGGAGGCAGGGGTGTCCAACGAGCAGTACTTC CASSVEAGVSNEQYF
NA TRBJ1-1 TRBV5-1 NA TGCGCCAGCAGCTTGTTGGGAGACACTGAAGCTTTCTTT CASSLLGDTEAFF
NA TRBJ1-2 TRBV10-2 NA TGCGCCAGCAGTGAGGGGGCTCTTGGAGTCTATGGCTACACCTTC CASSEGALGVYGYTF
NA TRBJ1-4 TRBV4-3 NA TGCGCCAGCAGCCCCCGGGGGACCTCAGGTGAAAAACTGTTTTTT CASSPRGTSGEKLFF
once TRBJ1-2 TRBV15 NA TGTGCCACCAGCAGAGCCCGGGGGAGCTTCAATGGCTACACCTTC CATSRARGSFNGYTF
NA TRBJ1-4 TRBV18 NA TGTGCCAGCGCGCGCGCGGGGAACTTTGCTAATGAAAAACTGTTTTTT CASARAGNFANEKLFF
NA TRBJ1-5 TRBV5-6 TRBD1 TGTGCCAGCAGCCTCGACAGGGGAAATAGCAATCAGCCCCAGCATTTT CASSLDRGNSNQPQHF
NA TRBJ2-3 TRBV5-1 NA TGCGCCAGCAGCCTTCCTCAACTAGGTAGCACAGATACGCAGTATTTT CASSLPQLGSTDTQYF
NA TRBJ2-4 TRBV18 NA TGTGCCAGCTCACCATCCCCCAGGGATCAACTTATAGCCAAAAACATTCAGTACTTC CASSPSPRDQLIAKNIQYF
few TRBJ1-5 TRBV6-5 NA TGTGCCAGCAGTTACTCTCTGGCTCAGCCCCAGCATTTT CASSYSLAQPQHF
NA TRBJ1-1 TRBV18 NA TGTGCCAGCTCACCACCGCAGGGGAGACACACTGAAGCTTTCTTT CASSPPQGRHTEAFF
once TRBJ1-1 TRBV2 NA TGTGCCAGCAGTGAGCTGCGAAATAATAGAGGTAACACTGAAGCTTTCTTT CASSELRNNRGNTEAFF
NA TRBJ1-6 TRBV15 NA TGTGCCACCAGCAGAGTTGTTGGGGCTGGGTATAATTCACCCCTCCACTTT CATSRVVGAGYNSPLHF